This T cell receptor beta chain was profiled in a study of blood T cell repertoires in COVID-19. Study in general: Samples representing acute and convalescent COVID-19 were sourced from the United States, Italy and Spain.

Germline CDR1 reads ENHRY; CDR2 reads SYGVKD. CDR3 length: 13 amino acids. The V gene lost 6 bases and the J gene lost 0 bases, with 8 bases spanning the gap. Libraries were prepared by immunoSEQ multiplex PCR; TCRdb keeps only in-frame clonotypes and omits some of them. Seen here are hundreds of thousands of clones, nearly 90% observed once, and the top ten hold roughly 4%. This receptor was identified in a woman in her thirties with acute COVID-19. The source material was PBMCs or T cells enriched from blood (not recorded which). The chain joins TRBV10-3 to TRBJ1-1; unclear D gene. Here the CDR3 DNA reads TGTGCCATCAGGGGCCAAGTGAACACTGAAGCTTTCTTT. Its translation is CAIRGQVNTEAFF.